This T cell receptor (beta chain) stems from a study of blood T cell repertoires in COVID-19. From germline, CDR1 is MNHEY and CDR2 SMNVEV (reference sequence). The CDR3 sequence is 13 residues long. V was trimmed by 4 bases and J by 6 bases, leaving 10 bases between them. This table comes from immunoSEQ multiplex PCR, and its TCRdb copy is limited to in-frame clones, with some not included. The data show about 150,000 clones, more than 70% seen once. Sequenced material: peripheral blood. This rearrangement joins TRBV27 to TRBJ1-3; D unclear. The receptor was derived from a woman in her 50s with acute or convalescent COVID-19. The DNA for the CDR3 is TGTGCCAGCAGTTCCCGACAAGAAAACACCATATATTTT. Translating it yields CASSSRQENTIYF.